This is a list of T cell receptor beta chains from one sample in a study of T cell changes during pregnancy in multiple sclerosis. Generated by immunoSEQ multiplex PCR, the TCRdb table keeps only in-frame clones and is missing some. Among about 67,000 clones listed, approximately 92% were seen once. The sequencing here drew on peripheral blood, taken in the first trimester of pregnancy. Every receptor here comes from a female donor with multiple sclerosis, enrolled in a pregnancy study. Each CDR3 is given with its conserved first and last residue. A D gene is named only where the DNA matches it firmly. Clone size, where shown, is once, few, many, or a class for clones that have expanded.

NA	16	TRBD2	TRBJ2-1	TRBV11-3	TGTGCCAGCAGCTTATCAGGGACTAGCGGGAGGGATGAGCAGTTCTTC	CASSLSGTSGRDEQFF
NA	13	TRBD1	TRBJ2-7	TRBV29-1	TGCAGCGTTATCCGACAGGGGACCTACGAGCAGTACTTC	CSVIRQGTYEQYF
NA	14	NA	TRBJ2-7	TRBV7-8	TGTGCCAGCAGCGGATTCGGGACAACCTACGAGCAGTACTTC	CASSGFGTTYEQYF
NA	14	NA	TRBJ1-2	TRBV19	TGTGCCAGTAGTATGGGCAGTTCAACCTATGGCTACACCTTC	CASSMGSSTYGYTF
NA	16	TRBD2	TRBJ2-3	TRBV7-3	TGTGCCAGCAGCTCCCTCGAGCGGGGGGGCCGAGGTACGCAGTATTTT	CASSSLERGGRGTQYF
NA	12	NA	TRBJ2-7	TRBV30	TGTGCCTGGAGGCCACTAGAGTACGAGCAGTACTTC	CAWRPLEYEQYF
once	14	TRBD2	TRBJ2-7	TRBV15	TGTGCCACCAGCAGTGGCGGGAGCTCCTACGAGCAGTACTTC	CATSSGGSSYEQYF
NA	15	NA	TRBJ1-1	TRBV21-1	TGTGCCAGCAGCAAAAACCCAAAGTGGGCAACTGAAGCTTTCTTT	CASSKNPKWATEAFF
NA	16	TRBD2	TRBJ2-3	TRBV9	TGTGCCAGCAGCTCCACAGCGGGGGGTCTCACAGATACGCAGTATTTT	CASSSTAGGLTDTQYF
once	16	TRBD1	TRBJ2-1	TRBV14	TGTGCCAGCAGCCAACACCGGACAGGGAGATACAATGAGCAGTTCTTC	CASSQHRTGRYNEQFF
NA	18	NA	TRBJ2-6	TRBV7-2	TGTGCCAGCAGCGCGTCCTTCCCTAGTAGATCTGGGGCCAACGTCCTGACTTTC	CASSASFPSRSGANVLTF
NA	12	NA	TRBJ1-4	TRBV29-1	TGCAGCGCCGGTGGGGGGGGAGAAAAACTGTTTTTT	CSAGGGGEKLFF
NA	14	TRBD2	TRBJ2-7	TRBV7-3	TGTGCCAGCAGCTTAACGGCGGGGGGATACGAGCAGTACTTC	CASSLTAGGYEQYF
NA	13	TRBD1	TRBJ1-4	TRBV6-5	TGTGCCAGCAAGGGACAGGGTATTGAAAAACTGTTTTTT	CASKGQGIEKLFF
NA	15	TRBD2	TRBJ2-1	TRBV10-1	TGCGCCAGCAGTGAGACTAGCGGGGTTAACAATGAGCAGTTCTTC	CASSETSGVNNEQFF
few	12	NA	TRBJ1-1	TRBV30	TGTGCCTGGGGACACGACCACACTGAAGCTTTCTTT	CAWGHDHTEAFF
NA	15	TRBD1	TRBJ2-1	TRBV5-6	TGTGCCAGCAGCTTGTTCAGGGGGCGCTCGGATGAGCAGTTCTTC	CASSLFRGRSDEQFF
once	16	NA	TRBJ2-5	TRBV6-1	TGTGCCAGCAGTGCGGACTCTACAGGGAACTGGGAGACCCAGTACTTC	CASSADSTGNWETQYF
NA	15	TRBD1	TRBJ1-5	TRBV5-4	TGTGCCAGCAGCCCATGGACAGGGGGCGACCAGCCCCAGCATTTT	CASSPWTGGDQPQHF
NA	15	NA	TRBJ2-5	TRBV5-1	TGCGCCGGCAGCTTGGGTACGCAGGAACAAGAGACCCAGTACTTC	CAGSLGTQEQETQYF
NA	14	NA	TRBJ2-7	TRBV10-2	TGCGCCAGCAGACCGACAGGAGCCTCCTACGAGCAGTACTTC	CASRPTGASYEQYF
NA	14	NA	TRBJ2-7	TRBV27	TGTGCCAGCAGTTTCCAGGGTCGGACCTACGAGCAGTACTTC	CASSFQGRTYEQYF
NA	15	NA	TRBJ1-1	TRBV5-1	TGCGCCAGCAGCTCGAGGGAGGGAAGGGGCCCTGAAGCTTTCTTT	CASSSREGRGPEAFF
once	15	TRBD1	TRBJ2-2	TRBV6-1	TGTGCCAGCAGTGAAAGACAGGGTCGGACCGGGGAGCTGTTTTTT	CASSERQGRTGELFF
NA	15	TRBD1	TRBJ1-1	TRBV5-5	TGTGCCAGCAGCCCGCAGGGGGGACAGGGGGTTGAAGCTTTCTTT	CASSPQGGQGVEAFF
NA	20	NA	TRBJ2-7	TRBV4-1	TGCGCCAGCAGCCAAGGAGCGTCCCTTGGGTCGGGGAGGCCCTCGGGGGAGCAGTACTTC	CASSQGASLGSGRPSGEQYF
once	15	NA	TRBJ1-5	TRBV28	TGTGCCAGCAGTTCCGACAGGCCGCTCAATCAGCCCCAGCATTTT	CASSSDRPLNQPQHF
NA	14	NA	TRBJ1-5	TRBV6-1	TGTGCCAGCAGCCAAGGAGCCGGGTCGCAGCCCCAGCATTTT	CASSQGAGSQPQHF
NA	15	TRBD1	TRBJ1-2	TRBV2	TGTGCCAGCAATACGGACAGGTCGCTTAACTATGGCTACACCTTC	CASNTDRSLNYGYTF
NA	15	TRBD2	TRBJ2-5	TRBV13	TGTGCCAGCAGCGGGGGAGCGGGGGGGCCGAAGACCCAGTACTTC	CASSGGAGGPKTQYF
NA	13	NA	TRBJ2-7	TRBV5-1	TGCGCCAGCAGCTTGTCGGAGACCTACGAGCAGTACTTC	CASSLSETYEQYF
NA	18	TRBD2	TRBJ2-7	TRBV5-4	TGTGCCAGCAGCGGGGGAGGGACTAGCGGGAGACGGGCCTACGAGCAGTACTTC	CASSGGGTSGRRAYEQYF
NA	16	TRBD2	TRBJ2-3	TRBV11-2	TGTGCCAGCAGCTTTCGCGGCGGGGGGACCACAGATACGCAGTATTTT	CASSFRGGGTTDTQYF
NA	16	TRBD2	TRBJ2-3	TRBV19	TGTGCCAGTAGTCCCGGTAGCGGGGGGGCCCCAGATACGCAGTATTTT	CASSPGSGGAPDTQYF
NA	14	NA	TRBJ2-7	TRBV2	TGTGCCAGCATGTTCAGGCGGGAAGCCTACGAGCAGTACTTC	CASMFRREAYEQYF
NA	18	TRBD2	TRBJ2-4	TRBV5-1	TGCGCCAGCAGCTTGGGCGTGACTAGCGGGAGTTCCAAAAACATTCAGTACTTC	CASSLGVTSGSSKNIQYF
NA	17	TRBD1	TRBJ1-3	TRBV6-7	TGTGCCAGCAGCCGCCGACAGGGGGGAAGCTCTGGAAACACCATATATTTT	CASSRRQGGSSGNTIYF
once	14	NA	TRBJ2-5	TRBV5-1	TGCGCCAGCAGCTTGGCTTCACCCACCGGGACCCAGTACTTC	CASSLASPTGTQYF
NA	11	NA	TRBJ2-1	TRBV15	TGTGCCACCAACCAGGGGAATGAGCAGTTCTTC	CATNQGNEQFF
NA	16	NA	TRBJ1-2	TRBV18	TGTGCCAGCTCACCACCGGTCGAAGCCGGTAACTATGGCTACACCTTC	CASSPPVEAGNYGYTF
NA	19	TRBD1	TRBJ1-2	TRBV6-4	TGTGCCAGCAGTGACCCCCCCTCCGAACGGGACAGGGAGGGCTATGGCTACACCTTC	CASSDPPSERDREGYGYTF
NA	15	NA	TRBJ2-7	TRBV5-4	TGTGCCAGCAGGCTTGGCCTAGCGACAGCTTACGAGCAGTACTTC	CASRLGLATAYEQYF
NA	15	NA	TRBJ1-3	TRBV5-1	TGCGCCAGCAGCTCCGGCGGGACGTACGGAAACACCATATATTTT	CASSSGGTYGNTIYF
NA	14	TRBD1	TRBJ1-1	TRBV6-5	TGTGCCAGCAAGACGACAGGGACGGAGGCTGAAGCTTTCTTT	CASKTTGTEAEAFF
NA	16	NA	TRBJ1-4	TRBV5-1	TGCGCCAGCAGCTTATACCAGGGGCCACCTAATGAAAAACTGTTTTTT	CASSLYQGPPNEKLFF
NA	15	NA	TRBJ1-4	TRBV18	TGTGCCAGCTCACCAAGTGGCAGGGTCGAGGAAAAACTGTTTTTT	CASSPSGRVEEKLFF
NA	15	NA	TRBJ1-5	TRBV6-1	TGTGCCAGCAGTGTAGGTTCGGGGTACAATCAGCCCCAGCATTTT	CASSVGSGYNQPQHF
NA	15	TRBD1	TRBJ2-2	TRBV10-3	TGTGCCATCAGTGGTGGACAGGGAGGCACCGGGGAGCTGTTTTTT	CAISGGQGGTGELFF
NA	14	NA	TRBJ1-2	TRBV28	TGTGCCAGCAGTCCGCCCCCAGGTGTCTATGGCTACACCTTC	CASSPPPGVYGYTF
NA	15	TRBD1	TRBJ2-2	TRBV28	TGTGCCAGCAGGAACAGGGGGAAGGCGACCGGGGAGCTGTTTTTT	CASRNRGKATGELFF
NA	14	NA	TRBJ1-6	TRBV5-1	TGCGCCAGCAGCTTTGACTCTCCGTCCTCACCCCTCCACTTT	CASSFDSPSSPLHF
NA	15	TRBD1	TRBJ1-2	TRBV29-1	TGCAGCGTGAAATTCCCGGGACAGGTGATCTATGGCTACACCTTC	CSVKFPGQVIYGYTF
NA	12	TRBD1	TRBJ1-2	TRBV2	TGTGCCAGCCATAGGACAGGGGATGGCTACACCTTC	CASHRTGDGYTF
NA	13	NA	TRBJ1-5	TRBV7-6	TGTGCCAGCAGCGTAGCCGGTAATCAGCCCCAGCATTTT	CASSVAGNQPQHF
NA	15	NA	TRBJ1-1	TRBV2	TGTGCCAGCAGTTCCCGTCGGACAGCTGGAACTGAAGCTTTCTTT	CASSSRRTAGTEAFF